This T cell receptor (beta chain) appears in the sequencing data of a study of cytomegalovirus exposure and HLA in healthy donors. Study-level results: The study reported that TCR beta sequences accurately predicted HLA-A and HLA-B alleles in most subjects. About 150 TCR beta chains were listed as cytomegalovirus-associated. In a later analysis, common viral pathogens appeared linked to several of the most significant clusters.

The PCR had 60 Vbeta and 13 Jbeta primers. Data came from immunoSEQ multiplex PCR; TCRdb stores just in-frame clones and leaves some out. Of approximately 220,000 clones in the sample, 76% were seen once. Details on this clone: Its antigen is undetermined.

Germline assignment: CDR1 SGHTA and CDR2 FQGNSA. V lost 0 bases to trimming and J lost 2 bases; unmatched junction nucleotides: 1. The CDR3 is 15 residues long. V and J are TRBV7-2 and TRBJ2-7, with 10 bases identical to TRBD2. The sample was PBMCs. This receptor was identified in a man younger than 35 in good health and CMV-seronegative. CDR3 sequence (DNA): TGTGCCAGCAGCTTAGCACTAGCGGGAACCTACGAGCAGTACTTC. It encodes CASSLALAGTYEQYF.